A single sample is the source of the 25 T cell receptor beta chains below, sequenced in a study of blood T cells in healthy people across ages. Using a J-beta primer mix together with a sample-barcoded 5' primer, a second PCR was run for roughly 7 to 11 cycles. TCRdb independently ran MiXCR on the 5' RACE reads; one entry per CDR3 protein. The data contain around 1.5 million distinct CDR3 sequences, almost 35% of them singletons. Sequencing was performed on blood. The origin of the receptors is a woman younger than 45 in good health.

In its sample, this clonotype was seen a few times. The chain couples TRBV4-1 to TRBJ2-5; 7 nucleotides agree with TRBD2. Unmatched junction bases numbered 9, after V lost 3 bases and J lost 2 bases. The CDR3 is 16 amino acids. The germline CDR1 and CDR2 sequences are MGHRA and YSYEKL. CDR3 in DNA: TGCGCCAGCAGCCAGGGTGCGGGAGCTATTCAAGAGACCCAGTACTTC. This encodes CASSQGAGAIQETQYF.

The chain recombines TRBV5-4 with TRBJ1-2; D gene uncertain. In germline, CDR1 is SGHNT, CDR2 YYREEE (reference sequence). The CDR3 covers 14 residues. V was cut by 3 bases and J by 5 bases, with 14 bases left in between. CDR3 sequence (DNA): TGTGCCAGCAGCTGGGCCGGTCAGGCGTATGGCTACACCTTC. Protein: CASSWAGQAYGYTF.

This clonotype was observed a few times. The chain is built from TRBV20-1 and TRBJ2-7, with TRBD1 matching over 7 bases. This CDR3 is 14 amino acids long. Germline CDR1 is DFQATT and CDR2 is SNEGSKA (reference sequence). Trimming at V came to 3 bases and at J to 2 bases, leaving 7 bases not matched to a gene. CDR3 sequence (DNA): TGCAGTGCTAGCGGCAGGGGGATCCCCTACGAGCAGTACTTC. It translates to CSASGRGIPYEQYF.

This clonotype came up a few times. This chain links TRBV20-1 with TRBJ2-7; D remains ambiguous. Germline assignment: CDR1 DFQATT and CDR2 SNEGSKA (reference sequence). V lost 6 bases and J lost 0, with 15 bases in between. CDR3 length: 14 amino acids. The DNA of the CDR3 is TGCAGTGCGAGTCGCACAGAGAGCTCCTACGAGCAGTACTTC. Amino acids: CSASRTESSYEQYF.

The sample holds a few counts of this clonotype. The V call is TRBV6-6, the J call TRBJ2-3; the match to TRBD1 covers 10 bases. V was clipped by 2 bases and J by 3 bases; unmatched bases: 2. Germline values: CDR1 MNHNY, CDR2 SVGAGI (reference sequence). This CDR3 has 15 residues. The CDR3 loop reads CASSYLDRGTDTQYF. The CDR3 DNA sequence: TGTGCCAGCAGTTACCTGGACAGGGGGACAGATACGCAGTATTTT.

The CDR3 nucleotides are TGTGCCAGCAGCTTAAGTACAGCTTACCCCTATGGCTACACCTTC. Its protein product is CASSLSTAYPYGYTF. This chain connects TRBV7-8 to TRBJ1-2; D is ambiguous. The germline V gene has CDR1 SGHVS and CDR2 FQNEAQ. The V end was cut by 2 bases, the J end by 4 bases, with 14 bases between. CDR3 size: 15 residues.

This chain uses TRBV4-1 with TRBJ2-2, with D possibly being TRBD1 (6 bases). From germline, CDR1 is MGHRA and CDR2 YSYEKL. V dropped 4 bases and J dropped 2 bases, with 17 bases sitting between them. The CDR3 has 17 amino acids. CDR3 loop: CASSRTGADSNTGELFF. Written as DNA, the CDR3 is TGCGCCAGCAGCCGAACCGGGGCGGACAGTAACACCGGGGAGCTGTTTTTT.

The chain carries TRBV27 and TRBJ2-7; 12 positions agree with TRBD1. The V and J ends lost 6 bases and 5 bases, in that order; junction bases with no gene match: 8. Germline CDR1 and CDR2: MNHEY and SMNVEV (reference sequence). The CDR3 loop spans 15 amino acids. CDR3 in DNA: TGTGCCAGCAGACCGCAGGGACAGGGGGCGGACGAGCAGTACTTC. It translates to CASRPQGQGADEQYF.

About this clonotype: An end of the junction differs from the germline gene, which may be a read error. The chain links TRBV6-4 to TRBJ1-6; the D gene is possibly TRBD1 (6 bases). This CDR3 is built from 14 residues. The germline CDR1 and CDR2 sequences are MRHNA and SNTAGT. In DNA, the CDR3 is TGTGCCGGCAGTCAACGACAGGACAATTCACCCCTCCACTTT. This encodes CAGSQRQDNSPLHF.

The chain recombines TRBV6-1 with TRBJ1-5; D is unresolved. The length of the CDR3 is 17 residues. V shed 5 bases and J shed 1 base, with 18 bases lying between them. The germline gives CDR1 MNHNS, CDR2 SASEGT. The CDR3 nucleotides read TGTGCCAGCAGTACCCCAGTCGGGGTAGCCAGCAATCAGCCCCAGCATTTT. The encoded protein is CASSTPVGVASNQPQHF.

This chain joins TRBV6-5 and TRBJ1-2, with D unresolved. The V end lost 8 bases, the J end lost 1 base, and 14 bases lay between the germline ends. There are 14 residues in the CDR3. Per germline, CDR1 MNHEY and CDR2 SVGAGI. The CDR3 nucleotides are TGTGCCAGCGCGAGCGATAGCAGTAACTATGGCTACACCTTC. Its protein is CASASDSSNYGYTF.

In its sample, this clonotype was seen a few times. This chain joins TRBV28 and TRBJ2-7, with D perhaps being TRBD1 or TRBD2 (5 bases each). CDR3 length: 15 amino acids. CDR1 MDHEN and CDR2 SYDVKM come from the germline V gene. V lost 2 bases and J 5 bases, leaving 16 bases between the germline ends. In DNA form, the CDR3 reads TGTGCCAGCAGTTTACGGGGACCGGGGACGGACGAGCAGTACTTC. Protein product: CASSLRGPGTDEQYF.

The chain employs TRBV20-1 and TRBJ1-1; 8 positions match TRBD1. The CDR3 consists of 15 residues. V trimming: 6 bases; J trimming: 0 bases; junction bases outside the gene matches: 9. The germline gives CDR1 DFQATT, CDR2 SNEGSKA (reference sequence). CDR3 protein: CSAGTGTGMNTEAFF. In DNA, the CDR3 is TGCAGTGCCGGAACCGGGACAGGCATGAACACTGAAGCTTTCTTT.

As concerns this clonotype: Being one base from a much bigger clone, this may be a read error. The CDR3 does not close with the conserved phenylalanine or tryptophan, likely indicating a read error. The V call is TRBV5-1, the J call TRBJ2-6, with no clear D. Germline lookup yields CDR1 SGHRS and CDR2 YFSETQ. The CDR3 contains 15 residues. The V end was cut by 0 bases, the J end by 2 bases, with 6 bases between. The CDR3 DNA reads as TGCGCCAGCAGCTTGGACGGAACTGGGGCCAACGTCCTGACTTTA. It is translated as CASSLDGTGANVLTL.

This clonotype turned up a few times. The chain recombines TRBV29-1 with TRBJ2-2, with D possibly matching TRBD1 (6 bases). Deletions cut 5 bases from V and 6 bases from J, with 10 bases between. CDR1 and CDR2 from the germline V gene are SQVTM and ANQGSEA. The CDR3 is made up of 12 amino acids. The DNA of the CDR3 is TGCAGCGTTCGACAGGACGCCGGGGAGCTGTTTTTT. This gives the protein CSVRQDAGELFF.

This chain links TRBV3-1 with TRBJ2-7; D gene ambiguous. Germline V lookup: CDR1 LGHDT, CDR2 YNNKEL (reference sequence). The V end was cut by 1 base, the J end by 3 bases, with 10 bases between. CDR3 length: 14 amino acids. For the CDR3, the DNA is TGTGCCAGCAGCCAAGCCCTCCTGTGCTACGAGCAGTACTTC. Translating gives CASSQALLCYEQYF.

The chain couples TRBV11-2 to TRBJ2-5; TRBD2 matches at 7 bases. Matching the DNA end better, TRBJ2-7 makes the J call doubtful. The CDR3 consists of 15 residues. Germline V gene sequence: CDR1 SGHAT, CDR2 FQNNGV. The DNA of the CDR3 is TGTGCCAGCAGCACGAGTGGCGGGAGAATCCACGAGCAGTACTTC. This codes for CASSTSGGRIHEQYF.

This clonotype was counted only a few times. The rearrangement links TRBV4-1 to TRBJ2-5, with D unclear. The V gene lost 4 bases and the J gene lost 3 bases, with 9 bases spanning the gap. The germline gives CDR1 MGHRA, CDR2 YSYEKL. CDR3 length: 13 amino acids. The CDR3 here is CASSRSYEETQYF. CDR3 in DNA: TGCGCCAGCAGCCGTTCTTATGAAGAGACCCAGTACTTC.

In this sample, this clonotype turned up a few times. This chain links TRBV11-2 with TRBJ2-6; 7 positions agree with TRBD1. V lost 6 bases and J lost 4; bases outside the gene matches: 12. Germline-derived CDR1 and CDR2 are SGHAT and FQNNGV. The CDR3 covers 17 residues. The CDR3 region has the DNA TGTGCCAGCAGATCCGGGACAGTGTTCCCCGGGGCCAACGTCCTGACTTTC. Translated, it gives CASRSGTVFPGANVLTF.

The V and J genes are TRBV7-2 and TRBJ2-7; TRBD2 aligns across 12 bases. This CDR3 has 16 residues. Germline-derived CDR1 and CDR2 are SGHTA and FQGNSA. With 4 bases clipped from V and 4 bases from J, the junction kept 8 bases outside the gene matches. The CDR3: CASSSRTSGNLYEQYF. The CDR3 region has the DNA TGTGCCAGCAGCTCAAGGACTAGCGGGAACCTTTACGAGCAGTACTTC.

The V gene is TRBV7-9, the J gene TRBJ2-1, with 9 nucleotides matching TRBD1. The CDR3 runs 16 residues. Germline values: CDR1 SEHNR, CDR2 FQNEAQ (reference sequence). After removal of 3 bases from V and 8 bases from J, the junction contained 11 bases not matched to a gene. The CDR3 loop reads CASSFPRRDRVHEQFF. The CDR3 nucleotides are TGTGCCAGCAGCTTCCCCCGCAGGGACAGGGTGCATGAGCAGTTCTTC.

The V gene is TRBV4-1, the J gene TRBJ2-5; 7 bases agree with TRBD2. The CDR3 has 13 amino acids. After removal of 6 bases from V and 5 bases from J, the junction contained 6 bases not matched to a gene. The germline V gene encodes CDR1 MGHRA and CDR2 YSYEKL. The DNA of the CDR3 is TGCGCCAGCAGGTCAGCGGGAATGGAGACCCAGTACTTC. Its translation: CASRSAGMETQYF.

V gene TRBV3-1 combines with J gene TRBJ1-1, with D unclear. The V gene's germline CDR1 is LGHDT and CDR2 YNNKEL (reference sequence). The CDR3 is 12 amino acids. V lost 6 bases and J lost 2, with 7 bases in between. The CDR3 DNA reads TGTGCCAGCAGAATGTTAAACACTGAAGCTTTCTTT. Amino acid sequence: CASRMLNTEAFF. Complete variable domain (other parts from reference TRBV3-1 and TRBJ1-1): DTAVSQTPKYLVTQMGNDKSIKCEQNLGHDTMYWYKQDSKKFLKIMFSYNNKELIINETVPNRFSPKSPDKAHLNLHINSLELGDSAVYFCASRMLNTEAFFGQGTRLTVV.

A remark on this clonotype: At one boundary the junction diverges from the germline segment, which might be a read error. V and J are TRBV6-1 and TRBJ1-2; D gene ambiguous. Germline V gene sequence: CDR1 MNHNS, CDR2 SASEGT. The CDR3 contains 14 residues. The CDR3 region has the DNA TGTGCCAGCAGCGAAGAGAGCTACAACTATGGCTACACCTTC. Its translation: CASSEESYNYGYTF.

V is TRBV20-1 and J is TRBJ1-6, with D possibly matching TRBD1 (5 bases). The V end was cut by 5 bases, the J end by 6 bases, with 17 bases between. Germline CDR1 is DFQATT and CDR2 is SNEGSKA (reference sequence). The CDR3 sequence is 15 residues long. The CDR3: CSALARQSGNSPLHF. The CDR3, as DNA: TGCAGTGCTCTCGCCCGACAGAGCGGTAATTCACCCCTCCACTTT.